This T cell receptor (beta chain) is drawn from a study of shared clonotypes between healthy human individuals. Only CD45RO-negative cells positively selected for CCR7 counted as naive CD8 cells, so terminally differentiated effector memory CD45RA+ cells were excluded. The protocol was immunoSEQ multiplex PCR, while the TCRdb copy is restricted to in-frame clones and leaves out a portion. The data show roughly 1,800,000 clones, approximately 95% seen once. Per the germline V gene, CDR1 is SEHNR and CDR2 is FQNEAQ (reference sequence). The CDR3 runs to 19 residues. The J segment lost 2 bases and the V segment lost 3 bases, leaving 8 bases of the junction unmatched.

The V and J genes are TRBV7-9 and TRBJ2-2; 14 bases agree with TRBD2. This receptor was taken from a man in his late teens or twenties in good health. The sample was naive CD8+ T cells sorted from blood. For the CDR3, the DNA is TGTGCCAGCAGCTTGGGACTAGCGGGAGTGGTTCCCAACACCGGGGAGCTGTTTTTT. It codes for CASSLGLAGVVPNTGELFF.